Listed below are T cell receptor beta chains from one sample, sequenced in a study of shared clonotypes between healthy human individuals. Clones were sequenced by immunoSEQ multiplex PCR, and TCRdb holds only the in-frame ones, with some missing. The table shows roughly 2.6 million clones, with roughly 92% occurring only once. The sample consisted of naive CD4+ T cells sorted from blood. These receptors came from a man aged 18 to 29 in good health. The CDR3 runs from the conserved cysteine through the conserved F or W. Fields, in order: CDR3 length, V gene, J gene, clone size, CDR3 protein. Expanded clones get a size class; other rows say once, few or many, or leave the size out.

cdr3_length: 14; v_call: TRBV6-5; j_call: TRBJ2-4; clone_size: -; cdr3_aa: CASSRAGAKNIQYF
cdr3_length: 15; v_call: TRBV2; j_call: TRBJ1-1; clone_size: -; cdr3_aa: CASSEGDRANTEAFF
cdr3_length: 11; v_call: TRBV28; j_call: TRBJ1-2; clone_size: -; cdr3_aa: CASTYGGGYTF
cdr3_length: 15; v_call: TRBV15; j_call: TRBJ1-2; clone_size: once; cdr3_aa: CATSQDRLTNYGYTF
cdr3_length: 13; v_call: TRBV6-1; j_call: TRBJ2-5; clone_size: -; cdr3_aa: CASRRQGAETQYF
cdr3_length: 17; v_call: TRBV18; j_call: TRBJ1-4; clone_size: once; cdr3_aa: CASSFPGQGKSAEKLFF
cdr3_length: 14; v_call: TRBV21-1; j_call: TRBJ2-7; clone_size: few; cdr3_aa: CASSNRDRGFEQYF
cdr3_length: 14; v_call: TRBV2; j_call: TRBJ1-2; clone_size: -; cdr3_aa: CASSGEGDFVGYTF
cdr3_length: 15; v_call: TRBV29-1; j_call: TRBJ1-4; clone_size: -; cdr3_aa: CSVGPGTVPNEKLFF
cdr3_length: 16; v_call: TRBV5-1; j_call: TRBJ1-6; clone_size: -; cdr3_aa: CASSLEGQGGTSPLHF
cdr3_length: 14; v_call: TRBV11-2; j_call: TRBJ2-3; clone_size: -; cdr3_aa: CASSPQGGTDTQYF
cdr3_length: 15; v_call: TRBV7-2; j_call: TRBJ2-1; clone_size: -; cdr3_aa: CASSLSSGRYNEQFF
cdr3_length: 14; v_call: TRBV4-3; j_call: TRBJ1-1; clone_size: -; cdr3_aa: CASSQDQLAFRAFF
cdr3_length: 13; v_call: TRBV2; j_call: TRBJ1-1; clone_size: few; cdr3_aa: CASSPLRGAEAFF
cdr3_length: 18; v_call: TRBV28; j_call: TRBJ1-2; clone_size: -; cdr3_aa: CASSLLLGGAPPFYGYTF
cdr3_length: 17; v_call: TRBV7-3; j_call: TRBJ2-3; clone_size: -; cdr3_aa: CASSLTSQGGSTDTQYF
cdr3_length: 14; v_call: TRBV6-1; j_call: TRBJ2-3; clone_size: -; cdr3_aa: CASSLQGDTDTQYF
cdr3_length: 14; v_call: TRBV10-3; j_call: TRBJ2-1; clone_size: -; cdr3_aa: CAISEGRGWDEQFF
cdr3_length: 12; v_call: TRBV7-8; j_call: TRBJ2-7; clone_size: -; cdr3_aa: CASSLDVSEQYF
cdr3_length: 14; v_call: TRBV25-1; j_call: TRBJ2-7; clone_size: -; cdr3_aa: CASSDPRGSYEQYF
cdr3_length: 16; v_call: TRBV19; j_call: TRBJ2-3; clone_size: once; cdr3_aa: CASSLRGQLTTDTQYF
cdr3_length: 18; v_call: TRBV19; j_call: TRBJ2-7; clone_size: -; cdr3_aa: CASSMVRSGLAETYEQYF
cdr3_length: 14; v_call: TRBV5-1; j_call: TRBJ2-7; clone_size: -; cdr3_aa: CASSLENTPREQYF
cdr3_length: 14; v_call: TRBV7-3; j_call: TRBJ2-3; clone_size: -; cdr3_aa: CASSLIAFPDTQYF
cdr3_length: 14; v_call: TRBV6-5; j_call: TRBJ2-5; clone_size: once; cdr3_aa: CASSYFGRQETQYF
cdr3_length: 13; v_call: TRBV7-2; j_call: TRBJ2-7; clone_size: once; cdr3_aa: CASSLAESYEQYF
cdr3_length: 13; v_call: TRBV10-2; j_call: TRBJ2-1; clone_size: -; cdr3_aa: CASSPGPFNEQFF
cdr3_length: 15; v_call: TRBV18; j_call: TRBJ1-1; clone_size: -; cdr3_aa: CASSPPGQMGTEAFF
cdr3_length: 14; v_call: TRBV6-5; j_call: TRBJ1-2; clone_size: -; cdr3_aa: CASSPKDRFYGYTF
cdr3_length: 12; v_call: TRBV7-2; j_call: TRBJ1-1; clone_size: once; cdr3_aa: CASSSFSAEAFF
cdr3_length: 17; v_call: TRBV7-2; j_call: TRBJ2-3; clone_size: -; cdr3_aa: CASSPPGLAGGTDTQYF
cdr3_length: 15; v_call: TRBV5-1; j_call: TRBJ1-2; clone_size: -; cdr3_aa: CASSLDGRTNYGYTF
cdr3_length: 12; v_call: TRBV6-5; j_call: TRBJ1-2; clone_size: -; cdr3_aa: CASSQGRHGYTF
cdr3_length: 17; v_call: TRBV4-1; j_call: TRBJ2-1; clone_size: -; cdr3_aa: CASSPVPPPRGFYEQFF
cdr3_length: 15; v_call: TRBV11-2; j_call: TRBJ2-4; clone_size: -; cdr3_aa: CASSSGRIAKNIQYF
cdr3_length: 14; v_call: TRBV5-1; j_call: TRBJ2-7; clone_size: -; cdr3_aa: CASSPGGGPYEQYF
cdr3_length: 16; v_call: TRBV6-1; j_call: TRBJ2-3; clone_size: -; cdr3_aa: CASSDWTATPRDTQYF
cdr3_length: 13; v_call: TRBV5-4; j_call: TRBJ2-3; clone_size: -; cdr3_aa: CASSLTGTDTQYF
cdr3_length: 16; v_call: TRBV6-1; j_call: TRBJ1-2; clone_size: -; cdr3_aa: CASSEAWSPAPYGYTF
cdr3_length: 17; v_call: TRBV7-2; j_call: TRBJ1-3; clone_size: -; cdr3_aa: CASSLGGTGTSGNTIYF
cdr3_length: 14; v_call: TRBV25-1; j_call: TRBJ2-1; clone_size: -; cdr3_aa: CASSEPGPKDEQFF
cdr3_length: 13; v_call: TRBV5-1; j_call: TRBJ2-3; clone_size: -; cdr3_aa: CASSQATGDTQYF
cdr3_length: 17; v_call: TRBV7-2; j_call: TRBJ2-7; clone_size: -; cdr3_aa: CASSLTASGSLTREQYF
cdr3_length: 15; v_call: TRBV9; j_call: TRBJ1-6; clone_size: -; cdr3_aa: CASSADISGNSPLHF
cdr3_length: 13; v_call: TRBV27; j_call: TRBJ1-5; clone_size: -; cdr3_aa: CARYPQGNQPQHF
cdr3_length: 13; v_call: TRBV18; j_call: TRBJ1-3; clone_size: once; cdr3_aa: CASSETAGNTIYF
cdr3_length: 16; v_call: TRBV10-3; j_call: TRBJ2-3; clone_size: -; cdr3_aa: CATGGTSGSTTDTQYF